The clone carrying this TCR beta chain has more than one count but fewer than ten. What it binds is not known. These data originate in a study of T cells after yellow fever vaccination. Turning to the study itself: Low-cell-number fractions were prepared with SMART-Seq v4 Ultra Low Input.

Whole-study findings and limits: Clonotypes found in both CD4 and CD8 compartments made up a small share. Abundant clonotypes from the bulk population could have been carried over as contaminants into FACS-sorted repertoires. Post-booster repertoires again held most primary-vaccination clones (approximately 96% CD4, approximately 90% CD8).

One entry per CDR3 protein, called by TCRdb with MiXCR from the 5' RACE reads. The sample includes 320,000 or so distinct CDR3 sequences, 8.1% of them seen just once. Trimming took 0 bases from V and 0 from J, leaving 16 bases between them. Germline V gene sequence: CDR1 LNHNV, CDR2 YYDKDF (reference sequence). The CDR3 length is 18 residues. The chain couples TRBV15 to TRBJ2-3; D is tentatively TRBD1 or TRBD2 (5 bases each). The material was PBMCs, obtained 45 days after the first yellow fever vaccination. The TCR sequence derives from a man in his late teens or twenties who received the YFV17D yellow fever vaccine. For the CDR3, the DNA is TGTGCCACCAGCAGAGATCCCGGGACCCTGTCTAGCACAGATACGCAGTATTTT. Translation: CATSRDPGTLSSTDTQYF.